The clone carrying this TCR beta chain has only one observation. Its antigen is as yet unknown. This entry belongs to a study of T-cell memory formation after mild COVID-19. Germline V gives CDR1 MNHEY, CDR2 SMNVEV (reference sequence). The V segment lost 6 bases and the J segment 5 bases; nucleotides outside the gene matches: 15. The CDR3 length is 17 residues. Each CDR3 protein gets one entry after TCRdb re-called the 5' RACE reads with MiXCR. The profile covers 250,000 to 300,000 distinct CDR3 sequences, with 15% to 20% appearing a single time and 22% taken by the ten largest. General observations from the study: Pre-infection memory already had some responding clones, implying cross-reactive memory joined.

Sequenced material: PBMCs or a T cell subset sorted from them (not recorded which). The origin of this receptor is a man younger than 30 who had mild COVID-19 (a few samples of this study predate the infection). Cell type and time point are not known. This chain connects TRBV27 to TRBJ2-1, with TRBD2 matching over 8 bases. The CDR3 loop reads CASRLRGGALPNNEQFF. The CDR3, as DNA: TGTGCCAGCAGGCTACGGGGGGGGGCGCTCCCTAACAATGAGCAGTTCTTC.